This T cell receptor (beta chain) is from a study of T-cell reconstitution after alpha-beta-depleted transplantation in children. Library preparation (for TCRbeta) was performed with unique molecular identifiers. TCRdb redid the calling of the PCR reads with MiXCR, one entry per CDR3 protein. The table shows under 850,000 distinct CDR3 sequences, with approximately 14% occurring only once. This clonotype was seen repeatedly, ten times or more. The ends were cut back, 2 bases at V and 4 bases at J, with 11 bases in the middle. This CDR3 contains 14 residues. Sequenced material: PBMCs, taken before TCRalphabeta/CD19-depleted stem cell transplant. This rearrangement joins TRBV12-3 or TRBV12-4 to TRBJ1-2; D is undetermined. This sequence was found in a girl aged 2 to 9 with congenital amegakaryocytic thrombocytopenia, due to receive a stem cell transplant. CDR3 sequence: CASSLSGSIYGYTF. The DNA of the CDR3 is TGTGCCAGCAGTTTAAGCGGCAGCATCTATGGCTACACCTTC.